This entry features one T cell receptor (beta chain) sequence. Its antigen is undetermined. These data originate in a study of monozygotic twins with inflammatory bowel disease. Study-level findings and limits: Concordant and discordant twins showed no difference in repertoire similarity, possibly from limited power.

The CDR3 runs 13 residues. Germline V CDR1 and CDR2: SGHKS, YYEKEE (reference sequence). UMIs that had a 6-nucleotide sample barcode were put in using template switching. Amplification of TCRalpha and TCRbeta cDNA involved two nested PCRs that ran for about 15 and 9 cycles. TCRdb re-called the 5' RACE reads and shows each CDR3 protein once, DNA omitted. The sample totals about 130,000 distinct CDR3 sequences. Source material: blood. The sequence was obtained from a human donor with ulcerative colitis or Crohn's disease, or a healthy co-twin of an affected twin (not recorded which). The genes are TRBV5-5 and TRBJ2-4; lacking DNA, the TRBD2 call made by TCRdb goes unchecked. CDR3 amino acids: CASSLGGENIQYF.